The 2 T cell receptor beta chains below come from one sample, sequenced in a study of blood T cell repertoires in COVID-19 (dated by TCRdb to the early 2020s). Receptor amplification or capture employed the immunoSEQ multiplex PCR assay. Entries here come from immuneACCESS through TCRdb and include only in-frame sequences with V and J called. Some clones fail to appear in such tables; in the studies checked, an unresolved V gene covers under half of the shortfall, and the cause of the remainder is unknown. The sample table holds about 190,000 clones, of which 90% were seen once. 0.45% to 0.65% of the sample goes to the ten largest clones. The material sequenced was peripheral blood. These receptors all stem from a man aged 50 to 59 with acute or convalescent COVID-19.

V gene TRBV30 combines with J gene TRBJ1-1; D gene uncertain. CDR3 length: 13 amino acids. V was trimmed by 2 bases and J by 1 base, leaving 8 bases between them. Per the germline V gene, CDR1 is GTSNPN and CDR2 is SVGIG (reference sequence). CDR3: CAWSQHPNTEAFF. In DNA, the CDR3 is TGTGCCTGGAGTCAACACCCGAACACTGAAGCTTTCTTT.

This clone has a single count. The genes are TRBV5-5 and TRBJ2-2, with 8 bases matching TRBD2. The length of the CDR3 is 15 residues. Unmatched junction bases numbered 5, after V lost 1 base and J lost 6 bases. CDR1 is SGHKS, CDR2 YYEKEE, per germline (reference sequence). CDR3 nucleotide sequence: TGTGCCAGCAGCTTGCGGCTAGCGGGTTCCGGGGAGCTGTTTTTT. This translates into CASSLRLAGSGELFF.